The present entry profiles one T cell receptor beta chain with its context. The sample originates from a study of ipilimumab plus nivolumab after autologous stem cell transplantation. Using immunoSEQ multiplex PCR, the repertoire was profiled, and TCRdb retains in-frame clones only, with some absent. The data hold 15,000 to 20,000 clones, with approximately 80% observed a single time. Ipilimumab, 1 mg/kg, started 14 to 28 days after autologous transplant. Through week 26, nivolumab 3 mg/kg IV was given weeks 1, 4, 7, 10, then biweekly. This TCR was sampled from a male donor with diffuse large B-cell lymphoma. The sequenced sample was PBMCs, obtained in a trial of ipilimumab plus nivolumab as post-transplant consolidation.

In DNA form, the CDR3 reads TGTGCCAGCAGCGCGACTAGAGATGAGCAGTTCTTC. Protein: CASSATRDEQFF. The chain carries TRBV7-2 and TRBJ2-1, with D maybe TRBD2 (6 bases). The CDR3 has 12 amino acids. V lost 5 bases and J 8 bases, leaving 10 bases between the germline ends. CDR1 and CDR2 from the germline V gene are SGHTA and FQGNSA.